This T cell receptor (beta chain) was captured in a study of CD8 T cells in Susac syndrome. Study-wide points: TCR sequencing and HLA analysis covered a relatively small number of individuals.

The CDR3 sequence is 13 residues long. V was trimmed by 3 bases and J by 9 bases, leaving 12 bases between them. CDR1 and CDR2 (germline): SGHDN, FVKESK. Notes on this clonotype: Antigen unknown.

CD8+ and CD4+ blood T cells underwent TCR beta sequencing. Negative isolation yielded the CD8+ and CD4+ T cells, while FACS enriched the TEMRA cells. Random hexamers were used to reverse transcribe an amount of about 0.5 to 1 ug RNA. The CDR3 of TCR beta was amplified by immunoSEQ multiplex PCR across 54 Vbeta and 13 Jbeta. TCRdb used MiXCR to reprocess the immunoSEQ multiplex PCR reads, holding one entry per CDR3 protein. The table has roughly 120,000 distinct CDR3 sequences, roughly 94% seen once; the top ten hold 0.095% to 0.1%. The genes are TRBV14 and TRBJ2-1; D is undetermined. The sequenced material came from CD4+ T cells from PBMCs. The origin of this receptor is a human donor in good health. The CDR3: CASSQSRFGEQFF. The CDR3 region has the DNA TGTGCCAGCAGCCAGTCTAGATTTGGTGAGCAGTTCTTC.